This T cell receptor (beta chain) was identified in a study of T cells in Graves' hyperthyroidism and ophthalmopathy. V was pared by 2 bases and J by 7 bases, with 11 bases between. Germline CDR1 reads MDHEN; CDR2 reads SYDVKM. This CDR3 region has 13 residues. This clonotype showed up many times. RNA transcripts gave rise to amplified TCR beta CDR3 regions. Primed by the HTBI set, a first-round RT-PCR was run on the TCR CDR3. TCRdb processed the multiplex PCR reads anew with MiXCR; each CDR3 protein has one entry. The sample has approximately 150,000 distinct CDR3 sequences; just under 9.5% are singletons.

The sequenced material came from blood. The sequence was collected from a woman between 18 and 29 years old with Graves' hyperthyroidism that later progressed to Graves' ophthalmopathy. The rearrangement joins TRBV28 to TRBJ1-1; D possibly corresponds to TRBD1 (6 bases). The CDR3 protein is CASSLQGWGEAFF. CDR3 sequence (DNA): TGTGCCAGCAGTTTACAGGGGTGGGGTGAAGCTTTCTTT.